The source of this TCR beta chain is a study of response to subunit inactivated influenza vaccine. Study-level findings and limits: Seasonal influenza vaccination, on each occasion, was suggested by the authors to recruit few new T cells.

The germline gives CDR1 ENHRY, CDR2 SYGVKD. Between the trimmed V and J ends, which lost 4 bases and 1 base, there was a span of 7 bases. CDR3 length equals 13 residues. Comment on this clonotype: Antigen specificity is unknown.

TCRdb called the RT-PCR reads again in MiXCR, with one record for every CDR3 protein. The data hold about 240,000 distinct CDR3 sequences, with 10% to 15% observed a single time. The sample consisted of non-naive T cells sorted from PBMCs, taken around 15 days before vaccination. This chain connects TRBV10-3 to TRBJ1-1; D call uncertain. The receptor comes from a man between 50 and 59 years old who received an inactivated influenza vaccine. The CDR3 DNA follows: TGTGCCATCAGTGTACAGTCGAACACTGAAGCTTTCTTT. Amino acid sequence: CAISVQSNTEAFF.